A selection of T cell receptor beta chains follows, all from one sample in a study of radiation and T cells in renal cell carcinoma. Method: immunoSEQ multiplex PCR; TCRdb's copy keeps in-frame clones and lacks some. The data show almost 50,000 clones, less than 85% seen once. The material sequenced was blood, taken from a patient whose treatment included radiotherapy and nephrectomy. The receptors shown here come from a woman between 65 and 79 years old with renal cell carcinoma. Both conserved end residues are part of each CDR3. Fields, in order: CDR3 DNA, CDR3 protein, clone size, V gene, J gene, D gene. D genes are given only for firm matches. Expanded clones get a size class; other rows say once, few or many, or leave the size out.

TGTGCCAGCAGCCTCACCTTAGCGGGAGCAGGATACAATGAGCAGTTCTTC,CASSLTLAGAGYNEQFF,-,TRBV7-2,TRBJ2-1,TRBD2
TGTGCCAGCAGCTTAGAGTTGGGCTCCTACAATGAGCAGTTCTTC,CASSLELGSYNEQFF,few,TRBV7-6,TRBJ2-1,-
TGTGCCAGCAGTCCCCCCGGGACAGGGGCTGAAAAACTGTTTTTT,CASSPPGTGAEKLFF,-,TRBV7-9,TRBJ1-4,TRBD1
TGTGCCAGCAGCTACGGGACTAGCGGCAATGAGCAGTTCTTC,CASSYGTSGNEQFF,once,TRBV5-5,TRBJ2-1,TRBD2
TGTGCCAGCAGATTAATGAACACTGAAGCTTTCTTT,CASRLMNTEAFF,-,TRBV28,TRBJ1-1,-
TGTGCCAGCAGTCCGGAGCTCTCTGGAAACACCATATATTTT,CASSPELSGNTIYF,-,TRBV6-5,TRBJ1-3,-
TGTGCCTGGGGGAGGGGGCGAAGCACAGATACGCAGTATTTT,CAWGRGRSTDTQYF,-,TRBV30,TRBJ2-3,-
TGTGCCAGCAGTTATAATCTCGCGGAGGATGGCTACACCTTC,CASSYNLAEDGYTF,-,TRBV6-5,TRBJ1-2,-
TGTGCCAGCAGCTTAGGCGGGAGCACAGATACGCAGTATTTT,CASSLGGSTDTQYF,-,TRBV5-4,TRBJ2-3,-
TGTGCCAGCAGCTTAATGGACCAGGGGAACACCGGGGAGCTGTTTTTT,CASSLMDQGNTGELFF,few,TRBV7-6,TRBJ2-2,-
TGTGCCTTCTCGGACAGGGAGGGACTAGCGGGAGGGCCGGGCACCGGGGAGCTGTTTTTT,CAFSDREGLAGGPGTGELFF,-,TRBV30,TRBJ2-2,TRBD2
TGTGCCAGCAGTCTTAGGGGTCAGAGCTCCTACGAGCAGTACTTC,CASSLRGQSSYEQYF,-,TRBV11-3,TRBJ2-7,-
TGTGCCATCAGGGGGGCCTTTAGCACAGATACGCAGTATTTT,CAIRGAFSTDTQYF,-,TRBV10-3,TRBJ2-3,-
TGTGCCAGCAGCCAAGGACGCCTAGCGGGGGAGTACAATGAGCAGTTCTTC,CASSQGRLAGEYNEQFF,-,TRBV4-2,TRBJ2-1,TRBD2
TGTGCCAGCAGCTCGACCGGGTCCACCTCTGGAAACACCATATATTTT,CASSSTGSTSGNTIYF,-,TRBV7-2,TRBJ1-3,-
TGTGCCAGCAGTACGACAGGGGCGCAGGATAACACCGGGGAGCTGTTTTTT,CASSTTGAQDNTGELFF,-,TRBV28,TRBJ2-2,TRBD1
TGCGCCAGCAGCTTGACAGGGGCGGGCTACGAGCAGTACTTC,CASSLTGAGYEQYF,once,TRBV5-1,TRBJ2-7,TRBD1
TGTGCCAGCAGCTTGCCGAGGGGTGGCTACACCTTC,CASSLPRGGYTF,-,TRBV5-5,TRBJ1-2,-
TGTGCCAGCAGCTTGGGATTAATGAACACTGAAGCTTTCTTT,CASSLGLMNTEAFF,-,TRBV5-8,TRBJ1-1,-
TGTGCCATGACAGGGGCGGGAGAGACCCAGTACTTC,CAMTGAGETQYF,-,TRBV6-1,TRBJ2-5,TRBD1
TGCGCCAGCAGCTTGAATAGGCCGGGACCCCAGGGAACCCAGTACTTC,CASSLNRPGPQGTQYF,-,TRBV5-1,TRBJ2-5,-
TGTGCCAGTAGTCCCCGGACAGGGGTGAGCAATCAGCCCCAGCATTTT,CASSPRTGVSNQPQHF,-,TRBV19,TRBJ1-5,TRBD1
TGTGCCAGTACCCCGGACGGGAATCAGCCCCAGCATTTT,CASTPDGNQPQHF,-,TRBV19,TRBJ1-5,-
TGTGCCAGCGGGGCGGGCTACACCTTC,CASGAGYTF,-,TRBV7-2,TRBJ1-2,-
TGTGCCAGCAGCTTAGTGGACAGGGACTACTCCTACGAGCAGTACTTC,CASSLVDRDYSYEQYF,-,TRBV7-9,TRBJ2-7,-
TGTGCCAGCAGCTCCGGCCGCGACTATGGCTACACCTTC,CASSSGRDYGYTF,-,TRBV7-9,TRBJ1-2,-
TGTGCCAGCAGCTTAGGTCCTGAAGCTTTCTTT,CASSLGPEAFF,few,TRBV5-6,TRBJ1-1,-
TGTGCCAGCAGCCCCCGCCCGGGGACAGGTCGGGAAAAACTGTTTTTT,CASSPRPGTGREKLFF,-,TRBV7-2,TRBJ1-4,TRBD1